This passage covers 31 T cell receptor beta chains from one sample sequenced in a study of T cells in Graves' hyperthyroidism and ophthalmopathy. Authors of the study amplified TCR beta CDR3 regions from RNA transcripts. With the HTBI primer set, the TCR CDR3 went through a first round of RT-PCR. Via MiXCR, TCRdb re-called the multiplex PCR reads, giving one row per CDR3 protein. The repertoire holds a few hundred thousand distinct CDR3 sequences, 46% seen once, with around two fifths in the top ten. Input material: peripheral blood or thyroid tissue (not recorded which). The origin of the receptors is an adult woman with Graves' disease, either hyperthyroidism or ophthalmopathy (not recorded which).

This chain uses TRBV10-3 with TRBJ2-5; unclear D gene. From germline, CDR1 is ENHRY and CDR2 SYGVKD. V lost 5 bases and J lost 0, with 4 bases in between. This CDR3 is built from 12 residues. This chain's CDR3 is CAISRDQETQYF. The DNA of the CDR3 is TGTGCCATCAGTCGGGACCAAGAGACCCAGTACTTC.

V is TRBV2 and J is TRBJ1-2; TRBD1 matches 9 bases. The V and J ends lost 9 bases and 3 bases, in that order; junction bases with no gene match: 5. The CDR3 has 13 residues. The germline V gene has CDR1 SNHLY and CDR2 FYNNEI. The CDR3 here is CASGQGKDYGYTF. The CDR3 nucleotides read TGTGCCAGTGGACAGGGGAAAGACTATGGCTACACCTTC.

Concerning this clonotype: No conserved phenylalanine or tryptophan is present at the end of the CDR3, so a read error is the likely explanation. V is TRBV7-9 and J is TRBJ2-6; D call uncertain. Deletions cut 4 bases from V and 4 bases from J, with 11 bases between. The length of the CDR3 is 15 residues. In germline, CDR1 is SEHNR, CDR2 FQNEAQ (reference sequence). CDR3 residues: CASSWISAGANVLTP. CDR3 bases: TGTGCCAGCAGCTGGATCTCTGCCGGGGCCAACGTCCTGACTCCA.

This chain links TRBV5-6 with TRBJ1-5; no definite D call. V dropped 3 bases and J dropped 3 bases, with 10 bases sitting between them. The CDR3 contains 14 residues. Germline CDR1 SGHDT, CDR2 YYEEEE. CDR3 region: CASSSRDLNQPQHF. The CDR3 region has the DNA TGTGCCAGCAGCTCCCGGGATCTCAATCAGCCCCAGCATTTT.

This clonotype was recorded many times. The chain employs TRBV19 and TRBJ2-6; D not resolved. The CDR3 runs 15 residues. Germline-derived CDR1 and CDR2 are LNHDA and SQIVND (reference sequence). V was clipped by 4 bases and J by 3 bases, with 10 bases between them. CDR3 region: CASSTLGGGANVLTF. Written as DNA, the CDR3 is TGTGCCAGTAGTACCCTCGGTGGTGGGGCCAACGTCCTGACTTTC.

The chain uses TRBV3-1 and TRBJ2-7; 8 positions agree with TRBD1. CDR1 and CDR2 from the germline V gene are LGHDT and YNNKEL (reference sequence). The junction had 11 bases not matched to a gene; V was cut back by 5 bases and J by 5 bases. This CDR3 has 15 residues. CDR3 DNA sequence: TGTGCCAGCAGCTCGCGGACAGGGATCGTGGACGAGCAGTACTTC. Amino acids: CASSSRTGIVDEQYF.

This clonotype was recorded many times. The chain uses TRBV29-1 and TRBJ2-5; 8 bases are shared with TRBD1. CDR3 length: 17 amino acids. Trimming cost V 7 bases and J 4 bases; bases outside gene matches: 20. Germline CDR1 is SQVTM and CDR2 is ANQGSEA. CDR3 region: CSAGQVSRRTNAETQYF. The CDR3 DNA sequence: TGCAGCGCGGGACAGGTCAGTCGGCGGACAAATGCAGAGACCCAGTACTTC. The full variable domain, rest sourced from reference TRBV29-1 and TRBJ2-5, is SAVISQKPSRDICQRGTSLTIQCQVDSQVTMMFWYRQQPGQSLTLIATANQGSEATYESGFVIDKFPISRPNLTFSTLTVSNMSPEDSSIYLCSAGQVSRRTNAETQYFGPGTRLLVL.

The gene calls are TRBV9 and TRBJ1-2, with TRBD1 identical over 8 bases. The CDR3 is 12 residues long. Germline-derived CDR1 and CDR2 are SGDLS and YYNGEE. Trimming took 1 base from V and 8 from J; bases not matched to a gene: 1. The CDR3 DNA follows: TGTGCCAGCAGCGTATCAGGGGGCGGCTACACCTTC. Translating it yields CASSVSGGGYTF. Full variable domain (rest looked up from reference TRBV9 and TRBJ1-2): DSGVTQTPKHLITATGQRVTLRCSPRSGDLSVYWYQQSLDQGLQFLIQYYNGEERAKGNILERFSAQQFPDLHSELNLSSLELGDSALYFCASSVSGGGYTFGSGTRLTVV.

This clonotype has only a few counts. This may come from a read error, since a much larger clone is one base off. The chain has TRBV29-1 and TRBJ2-7; 7 bases match TRBD1. Germline V gene data show CDR1 as SQVTM and CDR2 as ANQGSEA. J was trimmed by 2 bases and V by 6 bases; bases with no gene match: 10. This CDR3 has 14 amino acids. The CDR3 spells CSVRQDRYPYEQYF. For the CDR3, the DNA is TGCAGCGTCCGCCAGGACAGGTACCCCTACGAGCAGTACTTC.

This clonotype was detected many times. This chain uses TRBV28 with TRBJ2-5; D is undetermined. The CDR3 is made up of 14 amino acids. Germline V gives CDR1 MDHEN, CDR2 SYDVKM. V lost 5 bases to trimming and J lost 1 base, with 11 bases between them. The CDR3 DNA follows: TGTGCCAGCAGTAGCGTGGCGTTCCAAGAGACCCAGTACTTC. Translating gives CASSSVAFQETQYF.

This clonotype was seen a handful of times. The chain joins TRBV29-1 to TRBJ1-1; 7 bases match TRBD1. The germline gives CDR1 SQVTM, CDR2 ANQGSEA. The CDR3 has 13 residues. V gave up 6 bases and J gave up 5 bases; unmatched junction bases: 9. The CDR3 DNA reads TGCAGCGTAAAACAGGGGAGCTGGACTGAAGCTTTCTTT. This encodes CSVKQGSWTEAFF. Using reference TRBV29-1 and TRBJ1-1 for the parts outside the CDR3, the full variable domain is SAVISQKPSRDICQRGTSLTIQCQVDSQVTMMFWYRQQPGQSLTLIATANQGSEATYESGFVIDKFPISRPNLTFSTLTVSNMSPEDSSIYLCSVKQGSWTEAFFGQGTRLTVV.

In this sample, this clonotype turned up many times. This sequence joins TRBV7-9 and TRBJ1-2; D not resolved. Germline assignment: CDR1 SEHNR and CDR2 FQNEAQ (reference sequence). This CDR3 has 12 amino acids. V lost 6 bases, J lost 1 base, and 6 bases lay in between. The CDR3 sequence: CASRTSNYGYTF. The CDR3 DNA sequence: TGTGCCAGCAGGACCAGTAACTATGGCTACACCTTC.

The table lists this clonotype with many counts. The rearrangement joins TRBV6-5 to TRBJ1-5; D might be TRBD1 (6 bases). There are 13 residues in the CDR3. The germline gives CDR1 MNHEY, CDR2 SVGAGI. V was pared by 6 bases and J by 6 bases, with 12 bases between. The CDR3 DNA follows: TGTGCCAGCAGCCCTAACAGGGTTCAGCCCCAGCATTTT. Its translation: CASSPNRVQPQHF.

In this sample, this clonotype turned up a few times. J is TRBJ2-5 and V is TRBV10-3, with TRBD1 as a possible D gene (6 bases). Germline V gene sequence: CDR1 ENHRY, CDR2 SYGVKD. This CDR3 contains 14 residues. With 3 bases removed from V and 0 bases from J, the gap between germline ends came to 8 bases. The CDR3 DNA reads TGTGCCATCAGTGAAGGGGGATACCAAGAGACCCAGTACTTC. It codes for CAISEGGYQETQYF.

The chain links TRBV7-9 to TRBJ2-2; D might be TRBD1 (5 bases). The V and J ends lost 4 bases and 7 bases respectively, with 16 bases between them. Germline lookup yields CDR1 SEHNR and CDR2 FQNEAQ (reference sequence). There are 15 residues in the CDR3. This CDR3 reads CASSSWGNPVGELFF. In nucleotides, the CDR3 is TGTGCCAGCAGCTCTTGGGGCAACCCTGTCGGGGAGCTGTTTTTT. The full variable domain, completed using reference TRBV7-9 and TRBJ2-2, is DTGVSQNPRHKITKRGQNVTFRCDPISEHNRLYWYRQTLGQGPEFLTYFQNEAQLEKSRLLSDRFSAERPKGSFSTLEIQRTEQGDSAMYLCASSSWGNPVGELFFGEGSRLTVL.

The V call is TRBV5-1, the J call TRBJ1-5; D might be TRBD1 (5 bases). Deletions cut 2 bases from V and 6 bases from J, with 12 bases between. This CDR3 is 14 amino acids long. Germline V gene sequence: CDR1 SGHRS, CDR2 YFSETQ. Here the CDR3 reads CASSLSGIGQPQHF. The CDR3 DNA reads TGCGCCAGCAGCTTATCAGGGATAGGTCAGCCCCAGCATTTT.

This clonotype showed up many times. The chain recombines TRBV11-2 with TRBJ2-2; D call uncertain. There are 12 residues in the CDR3. V lost 6 bases and J 7 bases, leaving 9 bases between the germline ends. Germline CDR1 is SGHAT and CDR2 is FQNNGV. The CDR3 spells CASRVVGGELFF. For the CDR3, the DNA is TGTGCCAGCAGGGTCGTGGGCGGGGAGCTGTTTTTT.

The CDR3, as DNA: TGCAGTGCTGACCGGGGACAGGGGTTCGACGAGCAGTACTTC. Amino acid sequence: CSADRGQGFDEQYF. The gene calls are TRBV20-1 and TRBJ2-7; 10 bases map to TRBD1. The germline V gene has CDR1 DFQATT and CDR2 SNEGSKA (reference sequence). The CDR3 extends over 14 amino acids. J gave up 5 bases and V 5 bases, and 9 bases lay outside the gene matches.

This clonotype came up many times. The V gene is TRBV7-2, the J gene TRBJ1-1; D not certain. Germline loops: CDR1 SGHTA, CDR2 FQGNSA. This CDR3 comprises 12 residues. V lost 1 base, J lost 12 bases, and 12 bases lay in between. This CDR3 reads CASSLGAGGTFF. For the CDR3, the DNA is TGTGCCAGCAGCTTAGGGGCAGGAGGGACTTTCTTT.

This rearrangement joins TRBV2 to TRBJ2-5, with D perhaps TRBD2 (6 bases). The V end was cut by 6 bases, the J end by 2 bases, with 19 bases between. CDR1 is SNHLY and CDR2 is FYNNEI in the germline V gene. The CDR3 length is 16 residues. The CDR3 sequence is CASSPERVEGQETQYF. As DNA, the CDR3 is TGTGCCAGCAGCCCTGAGCGGGTGGAGGGTCAAGAGACCCAGTACTTC.

This clonotype was seen repeatedly, ten times or more. CDR3 amino acids: CASNPLRTSGGYEQYF. The CDR3, as DNA: TGTGCCAGCAACCCCCTCAGGACTAGCGGGGGCTACGAGCAGTACTTC. V and J are TRBV7-9 and TRBJ2-7; 13 bases map to TRBD2. V lost 7 bases and J lost 3; bases outside the gene matches: 9. The CDR3 is 16 amino acids. Germline CDR1 and CDR2: SEHNR and FQNEAQ (reference sequence).

The sample holds many counts of this clonotype. CDR3 nucleotides: TGTGCCAGCAGCTTACAGGGGCGGGACACTGAAGCTTTCTTT. Its protein product is CASSLQGRDTEAFF. J is TRBJ1-1 and V is TRBV7-9; perhaps TRBD1 as D (6 bases). Trimming took 2 bases from V and 3 from J, leaving 10 bases between them. Germline V CDR1 and CDR2: SEHNR, FQNEAQ (reference sequence). The CDR3 consists of 14 residues.

The table lists this clonotype with many counts. The CDR3 sequence is CATRGLAGVGDTGELFF. CDR3 DNA: TGTGCCACGCGAGGACTAGCGGGAGTCGGGGACACCGGGGAGCTGTTTTTT. The gene calls are TRBV10-3 and TRBJ2-2, with 13 bases identical to TRBD2. The CDR3 totals 17 residues. The germline V gene encodes CDR1 ENHRY and CDR2 SYGVKD. V lost 10 bases and J lost 3; bases outside the gene matches: 11.

The V and J genes are TRBV7-9 and TRBJ2-7, with a weak D call TRBD1 (6 bases). Trimming took 5 bases from V and 0 from J, leaving 11 bases between them. Looked up from germline, CDR1 is SEHNR and CDR2 is FQNEAQ (reference sequence). The CDR3 covers 14 residues. The CDR3 region is CASSHRDNSYEQYF. DNA for the CDR3: TGTGCCAGCAGCCACCGGGACAACTCCTACGAGCAGTACTTC.

The chain joins TRBV10-3 to TRBJ2-5, with 8 positions matching TRBD1. Looked up from germline, CDR1 is ENHRY and CDR2 is SYGVKD. The CDR3 loop spans 15 amino acids. After removal of 4 bases from V and 3 bases from J, the junction contained 7 bases not matched to a gene. CDR3 in amino acids: CAISASTGAEETQYF. The CDR3 DNA is TGTGCCATCAGTGCCTCGACAGGGGCTGAAGAGACCCAGTACTTC.

CDR3 amino acids: CASSRSGQGGNTIYF. The CDR3, as DNA: TGCGCCAGCAGCCGATCAGGACAGGGGGGAAACACCATATATTTT. The chain combines TRBV5-1 with TRBJ1-3; TRBD1 aligns across 9 bases. Germline V gene data show CDR1 as SGHRS and CDR2 as YFSETQ. V lost 4 bases and J lost 4; bases outside the gene matches: 6. The CDR3 contains 15 residues.

The J gene is TRBJ2-6, the V gene TRBV19; D may correspond to TRBD1 or TRBD2 (6 bases each). The CDR3 extends over 16 amino acids. The V end lost 3 bases, the J end lost 2 bases, and 11 bases lay between the germline ends. The germline V gene encodes CDR1 LNHDA and CDR2 SQIVND (reference sequence). CDR3 bases: TGTGCCAGTAGTATCGGGGGCGCTCCTGGGGCCAACGTCCTGACTTTC. Translating gives CASSIGGAPGANVLTF.

The chain couples TRBV25-1 to TRBJ1-4, with 7 bases fitting TRBD1. Germline V CDR1 and CDR2: MGHDK, SYGVNS. Germline trimming cut 2 bases from V and 7 bases from J; bases unmatched to any gene: 1. The CDR3 has 13 amino acids. CDR3 DNA: TGTGCCAGCAGTGAAACAGGGGTTGAAAAACTGTTTTTT. It translates to CASSETGVEKLFF.

This clonotype was seen repeatedly, ten times or more. The J gene is TRBJ1-5, the V gene TRBV6-1; weak D call: TRBD1 (6 bases). V lost 7 bases and J lost 7, with 20 bases in between. The germline V gene encodes CDR1 MNHNS and CDR2 SASEGT. The CDR3 consists of 15 residues. CDR3 amino acids: CASTKEGDYRQPQHF. For the CDR3, the DNA is TGTGCCAGCACCAAAGAGGGGGACTACCGCCAGCCCCAGCATTTT.

This clonotype was counted a few times. The rearrangement joins TRBV6-5 to TRBJ2-7; 7 nucleotides align to TRBD2. Germline V gene lookup returns CDR1 MNHEY and CDR2 SVGAGI. Germline trimming cut 7 bases from V and 0 bases from J; bases unmatched to any gene: 3. The CDR3 covers 13 residues. CDR3 sequence (DNA): TGTGCCAGCAAGGCTAGCGGCTCCTACGAGCAGTACTTC. Protein product: CASKASGSYEQYF.

The rearrangement links TRBV29-1 to TRBJ1-1; D is ambiguous. Germline CDR1 SQVTM, CDR2 ANQGSEA. The CDR3 covers 12 residues. V was pared by 8 bases and J by 5 bases, with 15 bases between. In DNA form, the CDR3 reads TGCAGCAGCGGACGCCGAACGACTGAAGCTTTCTTT. Residues: CSSGRRTTEAFF. Combining the CDR3 with reference TRBV29-1 and TRBJ1-1 gives the whole variable domain SAVISQKPSRDICQRGTSLTIQCQVDSQVTMMFWYRQQPGQSLTLIATANQGSEATYESGFVIDKFPISRPNLTFSTLTVSNMSPEDSSIYLCSSGRRTTEAFFGQGTRLTVV.